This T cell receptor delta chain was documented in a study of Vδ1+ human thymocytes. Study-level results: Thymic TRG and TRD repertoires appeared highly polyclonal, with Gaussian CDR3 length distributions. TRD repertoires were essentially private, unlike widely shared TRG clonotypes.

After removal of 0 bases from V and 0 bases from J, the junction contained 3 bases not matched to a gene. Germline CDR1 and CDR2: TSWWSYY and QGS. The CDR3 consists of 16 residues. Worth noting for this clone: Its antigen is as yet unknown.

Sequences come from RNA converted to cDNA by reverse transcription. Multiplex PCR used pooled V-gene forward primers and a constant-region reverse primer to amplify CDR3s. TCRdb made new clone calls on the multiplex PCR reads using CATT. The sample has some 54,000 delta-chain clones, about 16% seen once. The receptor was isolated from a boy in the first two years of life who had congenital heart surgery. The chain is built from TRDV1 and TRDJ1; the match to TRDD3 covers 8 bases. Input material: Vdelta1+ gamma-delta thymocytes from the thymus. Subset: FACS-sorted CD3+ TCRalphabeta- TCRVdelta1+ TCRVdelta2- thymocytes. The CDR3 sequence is CALGELVLGDTDKLIF. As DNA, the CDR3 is TGTGCTCTTGGGGAACTTGTACTGGGGGACACCGATAAACTCATCTTT.